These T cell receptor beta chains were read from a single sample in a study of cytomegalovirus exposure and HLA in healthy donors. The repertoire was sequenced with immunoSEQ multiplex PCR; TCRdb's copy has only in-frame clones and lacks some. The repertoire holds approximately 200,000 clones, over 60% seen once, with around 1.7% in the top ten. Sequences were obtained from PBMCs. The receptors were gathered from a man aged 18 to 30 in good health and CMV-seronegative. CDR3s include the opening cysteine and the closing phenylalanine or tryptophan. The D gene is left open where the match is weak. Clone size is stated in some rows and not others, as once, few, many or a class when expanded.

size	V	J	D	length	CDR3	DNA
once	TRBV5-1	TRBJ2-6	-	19	CASSIVTATAFSGANVLTF	TGCGCCAGCAGCATCGTAACAGCGACAGCTTTCTCTGGGGCCAACGTCCTGACTTTC
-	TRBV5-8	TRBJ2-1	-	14	CASSLGQGYNEQFF	TGTGCCAGCAGCTTAGGCCAGGGATACAATGAGCAGTTCTTC
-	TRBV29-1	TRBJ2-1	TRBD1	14	CSVAPGQGENEQFF	TGCAGCGTGGCCCCCGGGCAGGGGGAGAATGAGCAGTTCTTC
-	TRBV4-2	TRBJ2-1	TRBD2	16	CASSQDEGLAGDKQFF	TGTGCCAGCAGCCAAGACGAGGGACTAGCGGGGGACAAGCAGTTCTTC
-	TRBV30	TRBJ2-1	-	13	CACIVGSYNEQFF	TGTGCCTGCATCGTCGGCTCCTACAATGAGCAGTTCTTC
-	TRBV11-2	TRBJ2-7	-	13	CASSRPGVYEQYF	TGTGCCAGCAGTAGGCCGGGAGTGTACGAGCAGTACTTC
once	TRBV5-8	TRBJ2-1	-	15	CASSLGGKTYNEQFF	TGTGCCAGCAGCTTGGGCGGGAAAACGTACAATGAGCAGTTCTTC
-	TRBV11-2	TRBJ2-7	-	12	CASSRVSYEQYF	TGTGCCAGCAGTCGTGTGTCTTACGAGCAGTACTTC
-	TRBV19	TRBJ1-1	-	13	CASSMGRRTEAFF	TGTGCCAGTAGTATGGGGCGGCGGACTGAAGCTTTCTTT
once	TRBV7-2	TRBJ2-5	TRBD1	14	CASSSQWGQETQYF	TGTGCCAGCAGCTCCCAGTGGGGACAGGAGACCCAGTACTTC
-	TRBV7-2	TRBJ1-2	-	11	CASSWGLRYTF	TGTGCCAGCAGCTGGGGCCTTCGCTACACCTTC
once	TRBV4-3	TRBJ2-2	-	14	CASSQRRDTGELFF	TGCGCCAGCAGCCAAAGGAGGGACACCGGGGAGCTGTTTTTT
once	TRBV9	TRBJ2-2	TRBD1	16	CASRDHRQGATGELFF	TGTGCCAGCAGGGATCACAGACAGGGAGCCACCGGGGAGCTGTTTTTT